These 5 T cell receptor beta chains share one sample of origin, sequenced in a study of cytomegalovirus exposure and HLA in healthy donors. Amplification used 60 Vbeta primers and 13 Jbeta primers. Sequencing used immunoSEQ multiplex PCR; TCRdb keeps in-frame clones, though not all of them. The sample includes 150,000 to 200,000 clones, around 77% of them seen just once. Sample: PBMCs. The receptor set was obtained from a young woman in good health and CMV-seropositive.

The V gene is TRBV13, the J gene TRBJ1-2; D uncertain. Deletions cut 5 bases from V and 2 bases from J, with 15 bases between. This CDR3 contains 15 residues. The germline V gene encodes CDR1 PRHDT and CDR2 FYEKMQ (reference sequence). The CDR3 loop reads CASSLPGRENYGYTF. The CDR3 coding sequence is TGTGCCAGCAGCCTTCCCGGGAGGGAGAACTATGGCTACACCTTC.

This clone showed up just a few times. For the CDR3, the DNA is TGTGCCAGCAGCCGGACAGGGAATAGCAATCAGCCCCAGCATTTT. Amino acids: CASSRTGNSNQPQHF. The chain is built from TRBV9 and TRBJ1-5, with 8 bases that match TRBD1. V trimming: 4 bases; J trimming: 0 bases; junction bases outside the gene matches: 3. Germline CDR1 SGDLS, CDR2 YYNGEE. This CDR3 is 15 amino acids long.

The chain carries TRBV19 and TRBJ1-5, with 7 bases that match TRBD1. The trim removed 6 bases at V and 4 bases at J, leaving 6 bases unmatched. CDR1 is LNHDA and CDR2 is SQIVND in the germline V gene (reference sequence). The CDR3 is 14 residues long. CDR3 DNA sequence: TGTGCCAGTAGCTCGAGGGGACAGAATCAGCCCCAGCATTTT. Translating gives CASSSRGQNQPQHF. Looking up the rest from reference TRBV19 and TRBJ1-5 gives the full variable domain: DGGITQSPKYLFRKEGQNVTLSCEQNLNHDAMYWYRQDPGQGLRLIYYSQIVNDFQKGDIAEGYSVSREKKESFPLTVTSAQKNPTAFYLCASSSRGQNQPQHFGDGTRLSIL.

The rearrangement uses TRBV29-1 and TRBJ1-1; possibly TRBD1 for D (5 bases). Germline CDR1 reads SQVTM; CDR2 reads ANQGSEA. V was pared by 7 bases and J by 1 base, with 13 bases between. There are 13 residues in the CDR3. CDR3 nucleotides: TGCAGCGGGGAGGGACGGACGAACACTGAAGCTTTCTTT. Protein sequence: CSGEGRTNTEAFF.

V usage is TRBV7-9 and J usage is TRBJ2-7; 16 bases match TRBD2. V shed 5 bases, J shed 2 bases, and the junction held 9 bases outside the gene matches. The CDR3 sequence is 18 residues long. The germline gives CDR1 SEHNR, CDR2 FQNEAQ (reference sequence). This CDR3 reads CASSASGTSGRAAYEQYF. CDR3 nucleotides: TGTGCCAGCAGCGCGTCCGGGACTAGCGGGAGGGCCGCCTACGAGCAGTACTTC. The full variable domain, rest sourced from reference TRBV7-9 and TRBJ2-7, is DTGVSQNPRHKITKRGQNVTFRCDPISEHNRLYWYRQTLGQGPEFLTYFQNEAQLEKSRLLSDRFSAERPKGSFSTLEIQRTEQGDSAMYLCASSASGTSGRAAYEQYFGPGTRLTVT.